These 31 T cell receptor beta chains were sequenced from one sample in a study of radiotherapy plus CTLA-4 blockade in lung cancer. Produced via immunoSEQ multiplex PCR; TCRdb's table is partial and in-frame only. The data contain about 49,000 clones, less than 85% of them singletons. The specimen comprised peripheral blood, sampled from a patient treated with radiotherapy plus ipilimumab. These receptors all stem from a human donor with non-small cell lung cancer who had stable disease on radiotherapy plus ipilimumab.

This chain uses TRBV7-2 with TRBJ2-7; 8 positions agree with TRBD2. J gave up 3 bases and V 3 bases, and 7 bases lay outside the gene matches. The CDR3 has 15 residues. Per the germline V gene, CDR1 is SGHTA and CDR2 is FQGNSA. CDR3 in DNA: TGTGCCAGCAGCTTTTACGGGGGGGCTCGCTACGAGCAGTACTTC. This gives the protein CASSFYGGARYEQYF.

V is TRBV9 and J is TRBJ2-6; D is perhaps TRBD1 or TRBD2 (6 bases each). CDR1 and CDR2 from the germline V gene are SGDLS and YYNGEE. Trimming pared 3 bases from V and 0 bases from J, leaving 16 bases between. CDR3 length: 18 amino acids. CDR3 loop: CASSGLGGLRSGANVLTF. In nucleotides, the CDR3 is TGTGCCAGCAGCGGCCTTGGGGGGCTACGCTCTGGGGCCAACGTCCTGACTTTC.

The J gene is TRBJ2-1, the V gene TRBV28, with 7 bases fitting TRBD2. The CDR3 is made up of 14 amino acids. V dropped 3 bases and J dropped 7; count of bases not matched to a gene: 6. Germline values: CDR1 MDHEN, CDR2 SYDVKM. Here the CDR3 DNA reads TGTGCCAGCAGTTTTTCCAGCGGGACGAATGAGCAGTTCTTC. This encodes CASSFSSGTNEQFF.

The CDR3 DNA reads as TGTGCCAGCAGTTACCCCAAGGACAGGGGCAGGTCACCCCTCCACTTT. It is translated as CASSYPKDRGRSPLHF. The chain couples TRBV6-6 to TRBJ1-6; 9 bases map to TRBD1. Trimming removed 2 bases from V and 10 bases from J; junction bases left unmatched: 9. There are 16 residues in the CDR3. Germline CDR1 reads MNHNY; CDR2 reads SVGAGI (reference sequence).

The chain is built from TRBV18 and TRBJ1-2; 8 bases line up with TRBD1. Germline CDR1 reads KGHSH; CDR2 reads LQKENI. V shed 5 bases, J shed 1 base, and the junction held 6 bases outside the gene matches. This CDR3 spans 15 amino acids. CDR3 residues: CASSADRGNNYGYTF. CDR3 nucleotides: TGTGCCAGCTCAGCCGACAGGGGAAATAACTATGGCTACACCTTC.

The chain uses TRBV6-5 and TRBJ2-2; maybe TRBD1 (5 bases). The ends were cut back, 6 bases at V and 0 bases at J, with 11 bases in the middle. There are 15 residues in the CDR3. From germline, CDR1 is MNHEY and CDR2 SVGAGI. The DNA for the CDR3 is TGTGCCAGCAGCCCCGCCAGGGCGAACACCGGGGAGCTGTTTTTT. This translates into CASSPARANTGELFF.

V usage is TRBV6-6 and J usage is TRBJ2-1; TRBD2 matches at 7 bases. J lost 3 bases, V lost 6 bases, and 11 bases had no gene match. CDR1 MNHNY and CDR2 SVGAGI come from the germline V gene (reference sequence). The CDR3 sequence is 16 residues long. CDR3 protein: CASSRAGEGHYNEQFF. In nucleotides, the CDR3 is TGTGCCAGCAGCCGGGCGGGGGAGGGTCACTACAATGAGCAGTTCTTC.

The chain is built from TRBV28 and TRBJ1-6; tentatively, D is TRBD1 (5 bases). The CDR3 consists of 16 residues. Germline-derived CDR1 and CDR2 are MDHEN and SYDVKM. The V and J ends lost 4 bases and 0 bases respectively, with 10 bases between them. CDR3 coding DNA: TGTGCCAGCAGTTCACAGGTCAGCTCCTATAATTCACCCCTCCACTTT. This encodes CASSSQVSSYNSPLHF.

V usage is TRBV2 and J usage is TRBJ2-7, with a possible D match to TRBD2 (8 bases). The CDR3 is 14 amino acids. V was clipped by 4 bases and J by 7 bases, with 17 bases between them. The germline gives CDR1 SNHLY, CDR2 FYNNEI. In DNA, the CDR3 is TGTGCCAGCAGTGTCGGGGGGGGGACAGTGGAGCAGTACTTC. Protein sequence: CASSVGGGTVEQYF.

The chain links TRBV2 to TRBJ2-5; TRBD1 is a possible D gene (8 bases). This CDR3 has 15 amino acids. Looked up from germline, CDR1 is SNHLY and CDR2 is FYNNEI. V lost 1 base, J lost 6 bases, and 15 bases lay in between. CDR3 DNA sequence: TGTGCCAGCAGTGAAGGCCTACAGGGGGGGAAGACCCAGTACTTC. This translates into CASSEGLQGGKTQYF.

This chain uses TRBV5-8 with TRBJ1-1, with no clear D. The CDR3 covers 13 residues. Per the germline V gene, CDR1 is SGHTS and CDR2 is YDEGEE. Trimming pared 1 base from V and 1 base from J, leaving 5 bases between. The CDR3 nucleotides read TGTGCCAGCAGCTTGTGGGGGAACACTGAAGCTTTCTTT. Translated, it gives CASSLWGNTEAFF.

The gene calls are TRBV7-9 and TRBJ1-5; D unclear. Deletions cut 0 bases from V and 7 bases from J, with 13 bases between. This CDR3 spans 15 amino acids. Per germline, CDR1 SEHNR and CDR2 FQNEAQ (reference sequence). The CDR3 nucleotides are TGTGCCAGCAGCTTAGCATCCAGCTCGCGGCAGCCCCAGCATTTT. Amino acids: CASSLASSSRQPQHF.

This chain uses TRBV2 with TRBJ2-3, with 9 bases matching TRBD2. The CDR3 extends over 16 amino acids. Germline-derived CDR1 and CDR2 are SNHLY and FYNNEI. The V gene end was trimmed by 2 bases and the J gene end by 0 bases; junction bases not matched to a gene: 3. The CDR3, as DNA: TGTGCCAGCAGTGAAAGGCTAGCGGGGAGCACAGATACGCAGTATTTT. Translation gives CASSERLAGSTDTQYF.

This clone was counted between two and nine times. This chain joins TRBV7-3 and TRBJ1-2, with D possibly matching TRBD1 (5 bases). Germline V CDR1 and CDR2: SGHTA, FQGTGA. The V gene lost 5 bases and the J gene lost 4 bases, with 17 bases spanning the gap. CDR3 length equals 15 residues. The CDR3 DNA follows: TGTGCCAGCAGCCCCCCGATTGGGGGGTTCTATGGCTACACCTTC. It specifies CASSPPIGGFYGYTF.

This rearrangement joins TRBV14 to TRBJ1-1; D may be TRBD1 (5 bases). The CDR3 runs 16 residues. Germline CDR1 SGHDN, CDR2 FVKESK. Trimming took off 2 bases at V and 1 base at J, with 14 bases between the two ends. The CDR3 is CASSQPSSGTNTEAFF. In DNA, the CDR3 is TGTGCCAGCAGCCAACCCTCATCCGGGACGAACACTGAAGCTTTCTTT.

The chain links TRBV10-3 to TRBJ1-3; D not certain. CDR1 is ENHRY and CDR2 is SYGVKD in the germline V gene. This CDR3 has 17 amino acids. Trimming stripped 8 bases from V and 0 bases from J, with 20 bases between. In DNA, the CDR3 is TGTGCCATCCGAACGAGACAAGGATCATCCTCTGGAAACACCATATATTTT. Protein sequence: CAIRTRQGSSSGNTIYF.

This clone was seen just once. V usage is TRBV6-4 and J usage is TRBJ1-2; the D gene is possibly TRBD1 (6 bases). The length of the CDR3 is 14 residues. V lost 6 bases, J lost 4 bases, and 15 bases lay in between. Germline CDR1 reads MRHNA; CDR2 reads SNTAGT. The CDR3 DNA reads as TGTGCCAGCAGAACAGGGCCCGGAGGCTATGGCTACACCTTC. Translated, it gives CASRTGPGGYGYTF.

The V call is TRBV7-9, the J call TRBJ2-5; 10 positions agree with TRBD2. Germline V gene sequence: CDR1 SEHNR, CDR2 FQNEAQ (reference sequence). There are 15 residues in the CDR3. The V segment lost 2 bases and the J segment 4 bases; nucleotides outside the gene matches: 4. The CDR3 protein is CASSLIKRGGETQYF. The CDR3 nucleotides read TGTGCCAGCAGCTTAATAAAGCGGGGGGGAGAGACCCAGTACTTC.

The rearrangement uses TRBV9 and TRBJ1-2, with TRBD1 identical over 8 bases. Germline CDR1 reads SGDLS; CDR2 reads YYNGEE. The CDR3 contains 16 residues. V was pared by 2 bases and J by 3 bases, with 9 bases of the junction left unmatched. In DNA, the CDR3 is TGTGCCAGCAGCGTTGCACGTCAGGGGGCGGACTATGGCTACACCTTC. Amino acid sequence: CASSVARQGADYGYTF.

This chain connects TRBV19 to TRBJ1-6; possible D gene TRBD1, 6 bases. V shed 6 bases and J shed 7 bases, with 10 bases lying between them. Germline CDR1 is LNHDA and CDR2 is SQIVND (reference sequence). This CDR3 is 13 amino acids long. CDR3 amino acids: CASSDRLNSPLHF. The CDR3 nucleotides are TGTGCCAGTAGCGACAGGCTGAATTCACCCCTCCACTTT.

The rearrangement joins TRBV5-1 to TRBJ1-1; D might be TRBD1 (5 bases). The CDR3 has 16 amino acids. Between the trimmed V and J ends, which lost 2 bases and 1 base, there was a span of 15 bases. Germline V gene lookup returns CDR1 SGHRS and CDR2 YFSETQ. The CDR3 region is CASSFRVSLSNTEAFF. The DNA for the CDR3 is TGCGCCAGCAGCTTCAGGGTTTCCCTATCGAACACTGAAGCTTTCTTT.

The rearrangement links TRBV4-1 to TRBJ1-5, with D hard to call. V was trimmed by 0 bases and J by 9 bases, leaving 9 bases between them. This CDR3 has 13 residues. Germline values: CDR1 MGHRA, CDR2 YSYEKL. This chain's CDR3 is CASSQDGFRPQHF. DNA of the CDR3: TGCGCCAGCAGCCAAGATGGGTTTCGGCCCCAGCATTTT.

The chain combines TRBV5-1 with TRBJ2-3; D unresolved. CDR3 length: 14 residues. V was shortened by 0 bases and J by 4 bases, with 9 bases between the two germline ends. Germline CDR1 reads SGHRS; CDR2 reads YFSETQ. For the CDR3, the DNA is TGCGCCAGCAGCTTGGCTCTACCCGCAGATACGCAGTATTTT. The encoded protein is CASSLALPADTQYF.

The chain is built from TRBV11-2 and TRBJ2-7; TRBD1 might be the D (6 bases). This CDR3 spans 14 amino acids. V lost 1 base and J lost 7, with 14 bases in between. Germline CDR1 and CDR2: SGHAT and FQNNGV. The CDR3, as DNA: TGTGCCAGCAGCTTAGTGGACAGTCGGAAAGAGCAGTACGTC. Its protein is CASSLVDSRKEQYV.

The rearrangement joins TRBV7-8 to TRBJ1-1; D gene uncertain. Trimming pared 0 bases from V and 7 bases from J, leaving 3 bases between. This CDR3 is built from 11 residues. Germline CDR1 SGHVS, CDR2 FQNEAQ. CDR3 residues: CASSLAYEAFF. The CDR3 DNA follows: TGTGCCAGCAGCTTAGCTTATGAAGCTTTCTTT.

This chain links TRBV6-6 with TRBJ1-2, with TRBD1 matching 7 bases. In germline, CDR1 is MNHNY, CDR2 SVGAGI (reference sequence). The trim removed 5 bases at V and 7 bases at J, leaving 10 bases unmatched. CDR3 size: 14 residues. In DNA, the CDR3 is TGTGCCAGCAGTGACGTGACAGGGTTTTCTGGCTACACCTTC. Translating gives CASSDVTGFSGYTF.

The gene calls are TRBV6-5 and TRBJ1-6; possible D gene TRBD1, 5 bases. The CDR3 has 16 residues. The germline CDR1 and CDR2 sequences are MNHEY and SVGAGI. V lost 0 bases to trimming and J lost 7 bases, with 13 bases between them. The CDR3 nucleotides read TGTGCCAGCAGTTACTCGAAGGGGTACGGAAATTCACCCCTCCACTTT. It codes for CASSYSKGYGNSPLHF.

The chain is built from TRBV7-2 and TRBJ2-1; no reliable D call. The CDR3 is 13 residues long. Germline V gene data show CDR1 as SGHTA and CDR2 as FQGNSA. Trimming took off 5 bases at V and 7 bases at J, with 12 bases between the two ends. CDR3 coding DNA: TGTGCCAGCAGCCCGAGTCTCGAGAATGAGCAGTTCTTC. This translates into CASSPSLENEQFF.

This clone was recorded once. V and J are TRBV11-2 and TRBJ1-5; D ambiguous. Trimming pared 2 bases from V and 3 bases from J, leaving 8 bases between. This CDR3 is 14 amino acids long. Germline V gene sequence: CDR1 SGHAT, CDR2 FQNNGV. CDR3 sequence reads: CASSLSGPNQPQHF. The CDR3 nucleotides read TGTGCCAGCAGCTTATCCGGACCCAATCAGCCCCAGCATTTT.

This chain connects TRBV15 to TRBJ1-5, with 7 bases matching TRBD1. This CDR3 spans 14 amino acids. J was trimmed by 0 bases and V by 9 bases; bases with no gene match: 5. Germline loops: CDR1 LNHNV, CDR2 YYDKDF (reference sequence). CDR3 region: CATGQPYSNQPQHF. The DNA for the CDR3 is TGTGCCACGGGACAGCCTTATAGCAATCAGCCCCAGCATTTT.

The rearrangement uses TRBV5-1 and TRBJ1-6; 7 bases align to TRBD1. Unmatched junction bases numbered 8, after V lost 1 base and J lost 7 bases. Germline-derived CDR1 and CDR2 are SGHRS and YFSETQ. The CDR3 is 16 residues long. The CDR3 bases are TGCGCCAGCAGCTTGTCCGGGACAGTCGGCAATTCACCCCTCCACTTT. Residues: CASSLSGTVGNSPLHF. Drawing the rest from reference TRBV5-1 and TRBJ1-6, the complete variable domain is KAGVTQTPRYLIKTRGQQVTLSCSPISGHRSVSWYQQTPGQGLQFLFEYFSETQRNKGNFPGRFSGRQFSNSRSEMNVSTLELGDSALYLCASSLSGTVGNSPLHFGNGTRLTVT.